The 11 T cell receptor beta chains below were found in one sample sequenced in a study of CD8 T cells in Susac syndrome. A quantity of about 0.5 to 1 ug RNA underwent reverse transcription using random hexamers. One entry per CDR3 protein, called by TCRdb with MiXCR from the immunoSEQ multiplex PCR reads. The repertoire includes around 180,000 distinct CDR3 sequences, roughly 95% of them detected once, and 0.15% to 0.2% sits in the top ten. Material for sequencing was CD8+ T cells from PBMCs. The receptors stem from a human donor with multiple sclerosis.

The chain is built from TRBV28 and TRBJ2-1, with D perhaps TRBD1 or TRBD2 (5 bases each). V was trimmed by 6 bases and J by 8 bases, leaving 20 bases between them. Germline V gene data show CDR1 as MDHEN and CDR2 as SYDVKM. The CDR3 totals 15 residues. CDR3 amino acids: CASRQPGPWLDEQFF. DNA for the CDR3: TGTGCCAGCAGGCAACCGGGACCATGGCTGGATGAGCAGTTCTTC.

V usage is TRBV7-2 and J usage is TRBJ2-7, with unresolved D. Germline lookup yields CDR1 SGHTA and CDR2 FQGNSA. The CDR3 has 15 residues. Trimming stripped 8 bases from V and 0 bases from J, with 17 bases between. CDR3 in amino acids: CASALERSSSYEQYF. CDR3 bases: TGTGCCAGCGCCCTCGAGCGTTCGAGCTCCTACGAGCAGTACTTC.

The CDR3 sequence: CASTTGLAAYNEQFF. The CDR3 nucleotides are TGCGCCAGCACCACGGGACTAGCGGCCTACAATGAGCAGTTCTTC. The J gene is TRBJ2-1, the V gene TRBV5-1, with 11 positions matching TRBD2. Germline V gene data show CDR1 as SGHRS and CDR2 as YFSETQ. The CDR3 is 15 residues long. V trimming: 6 bases; J trimming: 2 bases; junction bases outside the gene matches: 4.

This chain joins TRBV9 and TRBJ2-7; D unresolved. V was trimmed by 3 bases and J by 3 bases, leaving 16 bases between them. The CDR3 contains 15 residues. Germline CDR1 reads SGDLS; CDR2 reads YYNGEE. CDR3 sequence: CASSEGGGAHYEQYF. The CDR3 coding sequence is TGTGCCAGCAGCGAGGGCGGCGGAGCACACTACGAGCAGTACTTC.

The chain links TRBV7-8 to TRBJ2-7; D possibly corresponds to TRBD2 (5 bases). V was clipped by 5 bases and J by 0 bases, with 14 bases between them. CDR3 length equals 15 residues. The germline V gene has CDR1 SGHVS and CDR2 FQNEAQ. The CDR3, as DNA: TGTGCCAGCAGCCCTTCAGAGGGAAGCTCCTACGAGCAGTACTTC. It yields the protein CASSPSEGSSYEQYF.

The chain recombines TRBV11-3 with TRBJ2-3; the match to TRBD1 covers 9 bases. V lost 1 base to trimming and J lost 4 bases; unmatched junction nucleotides: 3. This CDR3 has 15 residues. The V gene's germline CDR1 is SGHNT and CDR2 YENEEA. The CDR3 coding sequence is TGTGCCAGCAGCTTAGTCCGGACAGGGGCAGATACGCAGTATTTT. As protein: CASSLVRTGADTQYF.

The chain has TRBV20-1 and TRBJ2-7; D is possibly TRBD2 (6 bases). Trimming shortened V by 5 bases and J by 4 bases, and 21 bases separated the two germline ends. Germline CDR1 is DFQATT and CDR2 is SNEGSKA (reference sequence). The CDR3 length is 15 residues. CDR3 coding DNA: TGCAGTGCTGCCCCGGGGGACCGTCACTTGTACGAGCAGTACTTC. This sequence encodes CSAAPGDRHLYEQYF.

The rearrangement joins TRBV20-1 to TRBJ2-7; 11 nucleotides match TRBD2. The CDR3 runs to 16 residues. V lost 0 bases and J lost 0; bases outside the gene matches: 4. In germline, CDR1 is DFQATT, CDR2 SNEGSKA (reference sequence). The CDR3 is CSAREVGLAGSYEQYF. In nucleotides, the CDR3 is TGCAGTGCTAGAGAGGTCGGACTAGCGGGCTCCTACGAGCAGTACTTC.

The chain carries TRBV7-8 and TRBJ2-7; 10 nucleotides line up with TRBD2. Trimming took 6 bases from V and 2 from J; bases not matched to a gene: 7. The CDR3 extends over 15 amino acids. Per the germline V gene, CDR1 is SGHVS and CDR2 is FQNEAQ. The CDR3 bases are TGTGCCAGCAGTTCTAGCGGGAGCTACCCCTACGAGCAGTACTTC. Its translation is CASSSSGSYPYEQYF.

The rearrangement uses TRBV5-4 and TRBJ2-3, with a weak D call TRBD1 (6 bases). The CDR3 length is 14 residues. The germline V gene has CDR1 SGHNT and CDR2 YYREEE (reference sequence). V was clipped by 2 bases and J by 1 base, with 8 bases between them. Here the CDR3 DNA reads TGTGCCAGCAGCTTCAGGGGCGGCACAGATACGCAGTATTTT. It yields the protein CASSFRGGTDTQYF.

The rearrangement joins TRBV30 to TRBJ1-1; possibly TRBD1 for D (6 bases). The germline V and J ends were trimmed by 5 bases and 4 bases, with 11 bases remaining between them. CDR1 GTSNPN and CDR2 SVGIG come from the germline V gene (reference sequence). The CDR3 loop spans 12 amino acids. The CDR3 nucleotides are TGTGCCTGGCAAACAGGGATCACTGAAGCTTTCTTT. Amino acid sequence: CAWQTGITEAFF.